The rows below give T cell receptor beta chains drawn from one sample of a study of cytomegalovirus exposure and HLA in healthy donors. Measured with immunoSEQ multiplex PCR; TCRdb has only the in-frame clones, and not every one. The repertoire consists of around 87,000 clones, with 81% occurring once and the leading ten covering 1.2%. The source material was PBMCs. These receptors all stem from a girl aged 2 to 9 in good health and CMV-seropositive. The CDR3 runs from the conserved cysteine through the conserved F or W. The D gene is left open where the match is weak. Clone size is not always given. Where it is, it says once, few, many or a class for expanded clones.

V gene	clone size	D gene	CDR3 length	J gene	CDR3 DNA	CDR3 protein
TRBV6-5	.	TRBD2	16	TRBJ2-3	TGTGCCAGCAGTTATTGGGAGGGGAGGGACACAGATACGCAGTATTTT	CASSYWEGRDTDTQYF
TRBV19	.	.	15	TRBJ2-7	TGTGCCAGTAGTATAGGTCGGGGTTCCTCCTACGAGCAGTACTTC	CASSIGRGSSYEQYF
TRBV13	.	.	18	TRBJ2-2	TGTGCCAGCAGACACACCCTTAGAGACCGAGGCGACACCGGGGAGCTGTTTTTT	CASRHTLRDRGDTGELFF
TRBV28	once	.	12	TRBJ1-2	TGTGCCACCAGGGACTTGAACTATGGCTACACCTTC	CATRDLNYGYTF
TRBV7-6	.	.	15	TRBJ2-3	TGTGCCAGCAGCTTACTCAGGGGAATCCCAGATACGCAGTATTTT	CASSLLRGIPDTQYF
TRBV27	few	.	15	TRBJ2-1	TGTGCCAGCAGTTTATTATTACAGAACTACAATGAGCAGTTCTTC	CASSLLLQNYNEQFF
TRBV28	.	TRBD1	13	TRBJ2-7	TGTGCCAGACTACAGGGGTCGACCTACGAGCAGTACTTC	CARLQGSTYEQYF
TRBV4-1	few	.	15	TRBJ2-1	TGCGCCAGCAGCCTTTCCCGTTCACTAGCCAATGAGCAGTTCTTC	CASSLSRSLANEQFF
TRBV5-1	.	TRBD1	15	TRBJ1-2	TGCGCCAGCAGCTTGGGAGGGACAGGCCTATATGGCTACACCTTC	CASSLGGTGLYGYTF
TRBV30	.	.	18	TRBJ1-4	TGTGCCTGGAGTGCCTTAGGTTCGTCGGCAGGGCTTAATGAAAAACTGTTTTTT	CAWSALGSSAGLNEKLFF
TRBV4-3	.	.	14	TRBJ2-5	TGCGCCAGCAGCCAAGGACTAACGGAAGAGACCCAGTACTTC	CASSQGLTEETQYF
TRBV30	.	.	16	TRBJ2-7	TGTGCCTGGAGTCCAACGTACAGGGATAGCACCTACGAGCAGTACTTC	CAWSPTYRDSTYEQYF
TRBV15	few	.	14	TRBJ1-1	TGTGCCACCAGCAGCGGCCGGGAAGGCACTGAAGCTTTCTTT	CATSSGREGTEAFF
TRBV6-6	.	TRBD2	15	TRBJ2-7	TGTGCCAGCAGCGGCGTCGTGGCGGGAGCCTACGAGCAGTACTTC	CASSGVVAGAYEQYF
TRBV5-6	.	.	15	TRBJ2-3	TGTGCCAGCAGCTTGGATTTTCGGGTATCAGATACGCAGTATTTT	CASSLDFRVSDTQYF
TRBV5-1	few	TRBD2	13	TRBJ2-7	TGCGCCAGCAGCCCTAGCGGAAACTACGAGCAGTACTTC	CASSPSGNYEQYF
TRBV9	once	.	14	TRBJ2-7	TGTGCCAGCAGCCATAAGGACACCTCCTACGAGCAGTACTTC	CASSHKDTSYEQYF
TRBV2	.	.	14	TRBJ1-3	TGTGCCAGCAGTGAATTGGGAGGTGGAAACACCATATATTTT	CASSELGGGNTIYF
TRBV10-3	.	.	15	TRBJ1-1	TGTGCCATCAGTGACCCAAGAACTAACAACACTGAAGCTTTCTTT	CAISDPRTNNTEAFF
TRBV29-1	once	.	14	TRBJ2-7	TGCAGCGTTGTTGCAGGGGACGCTGACTACGAGCAGTACTTC	CSVVAGDADYEQYF
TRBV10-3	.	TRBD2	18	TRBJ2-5	TGTGCCATCAGTGACCCTAAGCGGGCTAGCGGGAGGGTGGAGACCCAGTACTTC	CAISDPKRASGRVETQYF
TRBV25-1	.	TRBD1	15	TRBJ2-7	TGTGCCAGCAGTGAATTCGACAGGGTCACGGTCGAGCAGTACTTC	CASSEFDRVTVEQYF
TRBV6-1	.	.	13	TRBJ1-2	TGTGCCAGCAGTGATTTTTCAGGGGATGGCTACACCTTC	CASSDFSGDGYTF
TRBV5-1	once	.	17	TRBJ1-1	TGCGCCAGCCGGGGGGGCTCGACGTTGGGTGGGAACACTGAAGCTTTCTTT	CASRGGSTLGGNTEAFF
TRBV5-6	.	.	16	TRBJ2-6	TGTGCCAGCAGCTTCAGAACTAGCTCTGGGGCCAACGTCCTGACTTTC	CASSFRTSSGANVLTF
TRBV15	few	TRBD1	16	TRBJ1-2	TGTGCCACCAGCAGAGATTATGGACAGGGTAGATATGGCTACACCTTC	CATSRDYGQGRYGYTF
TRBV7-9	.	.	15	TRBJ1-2	TGTGCCAGCAGCGCCGAGACAGGCCACACTTATGGCTACACCTTC	CASSAETGHTYGYTF
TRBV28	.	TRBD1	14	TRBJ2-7	TGTGCCAGCAAGGACGGACAGGGGGCTCGGGAGCAGTACTTC	CASKDGQGAREQYF
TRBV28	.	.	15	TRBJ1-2	TGTGCCAGCAGTTTCTCCGCGGGAGTAAACTATGGCTACACCTTC	CASSFSAGVNYGYTF
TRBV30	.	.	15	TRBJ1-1	TGTGCCTGGAGTGTTGTGGGCAGATTGAACACTGAAGCTTTCTTT	CAWSVVGRLNTEAFF
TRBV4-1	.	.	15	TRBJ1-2	TGCGCCAGCAGCCCCCTCGCTAAAGGGGACTATGGCTACACCTTC	CASSPLAKGDYGYTF
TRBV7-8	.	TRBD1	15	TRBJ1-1	TGTGCCAGCAGCTTAGTTCCAGGGGGCGCGGCTGAAGCTTTCTTT	CASSLVPGGAAEAFF
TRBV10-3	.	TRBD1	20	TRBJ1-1	TGTGCCATCAGGAAAACTAACTCCGGGACAGGGGCCATAATTAACACTGAAGCTTTCTTT	CAIRKTNSGTGAIINTEAFF
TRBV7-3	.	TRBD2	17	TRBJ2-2	TGTGCCAGCAGCTTATCGAGGATAGCGGGTAACACCGGGGAGCTGTTTTTT	CASSLSRIAGNTGELFF
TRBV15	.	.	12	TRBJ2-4	TGTGCCACCGGTAGGGGGTCCACCATTCAGTACTTC	CATGRGSTIQYF
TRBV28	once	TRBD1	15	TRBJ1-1	TGTGCCAGCGGTGCGCCGGGACAGGGAAACACTGAAGCTTTCTTT	CASGAPGQGNTEAFF
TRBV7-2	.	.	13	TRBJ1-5	TGTGCCAGCAGCAAGCAGACAGATCAGCCCCAGCATTTT	CASSKQTDQPQHF
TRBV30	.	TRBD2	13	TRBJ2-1	TGTGCCTGGAGGCCTCCTCTAGCGGATGAGCAGTTCTTC	CAWRPPLADEQFF
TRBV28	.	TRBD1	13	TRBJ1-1	TGTGCCAGCAGTCCCCAGGGGGCGCGTGAAGCTTTCTTT	CASSPQGAREAFF
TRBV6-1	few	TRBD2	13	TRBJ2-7	TGTGCCAGCCGGGACTACCCTTTATTAGAGCAGTACTTC	CASRDYPLLEQYF
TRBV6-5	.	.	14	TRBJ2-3	TGTGCCAGCACCAACTACAGGGCAACAGATACGCAGTATTTT	CASTNYRATDTQYF
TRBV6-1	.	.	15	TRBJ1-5	TGTGCCAGCAGTGGGGGGGGGTATAGCAATCAGCCCCAGCATTTT	CASSGGGYSNQPQHF
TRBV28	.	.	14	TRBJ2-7	TGTGCCAGCAGTTTTGACGGACTGCCCTACGAGCAGTACTTC	CASSFDGLPYEQYF
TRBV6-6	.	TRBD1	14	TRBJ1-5	TGTGCCAGCAGTTACTCTTCAGGGGGCGAGCCCCAGCATTTT	CASSYSSGGEPQHF
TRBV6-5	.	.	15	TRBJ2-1	TGTGCCAGCAGTTATACCCCCCGGTTTTACAATGAGCAGTTCTTC	CASSYTPRFYNEQFF
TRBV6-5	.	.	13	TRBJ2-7	TGTGCCAGCAGTTACGATGGGGGGGCCGGGCAGTACTTC	CASSYDGGAGQYF
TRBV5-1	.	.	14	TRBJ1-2	TGCGCCAGCACCCCCGGTGGGGGGGCTCTTGGCTACACCTTC	CASTPGGGALGYTF
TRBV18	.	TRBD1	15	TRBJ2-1	TGTGCCAGCTCACCGACAGGGGGAGCCTACAATGAGCAGTTCTTC	CASSPTGGAYNEQFF
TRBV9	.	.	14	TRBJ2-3	TGTGCCAGCAGCTTTAGCGGCAGCACAGATACGCAGTATTTT	CASSFSGSTDTQYF